What follows are 10 T cell receptor beta chains derived from one specimen sequenced in a study of T-cell memory formation after mild COVID-19. TCRdb independently ran MiXCR on the 5' RACE reads; one entry per CDR3 protein. The profile shows some 210,000 distinct CDR3 sequences, about 11% of them singletons. The sequenced sample was PBMCs or a T cell subset sorted from them (not recorded which). The receptors originated from a man in his late teens or twenties who had mild COVID-19 (a few samples of this study predate the infection). Cell type and time point are not known.

This chain connects TRBV6-6 to TRBJ1-5; possible D gene TRBD1, 5 bases. Germline lookup yields CDR1 MNHNY and CDR2 SVGAGI (reference sequence). This CDR3 is built from 14 residues. The V and J ends lost 6 bases and 5 bases respectively, with 14 bases between them. The CDR3, as DNA: TGTGCCAGCAGACCCCCCGGGGGGGATCAGCCCCAGCATTTT. Translating gives CASRPPGGDQPQHF.

This clonotype was counted a few times. The chain combines TRBV5-1 with TRBJ2-2, with D possibly TRBD1 on 5 matching bases. Germline CDR1 reads SGHRS; CDR2 reads YFSETQ. The V gene lost 6 bases and the J gene lost 0 bases, with 15 bases spanning the gap. CDR3 length: 16 amino acids. CDR3 protein: CASKISTGSNTGELFF. The CDR3 coding sequence is TGCGCCAGCAAAATCTCTACAGGTTCGAACACCGGGGAGCTGTTTTTT.

The rearrangement uses TRBV14 and TRBJ2-3; D possibly corresponds to TRBD2 (6 bases). The CDR3 has 15 amino acids. V shed 1 base and J shed 4 bases, with 12 bases lying between them. Germline CDR1 SGHDN, CDR2 FVKESK. CDR3 amino acids: CASSQVRTTADTQYF. CDR3 DNA: TGTGCCAGCAGCCAAGTACGGACTACAGCAGATACGCAGTATTTT.

The rearrangement links TRBV7-2 to TRBJ1-2; tentatively, D is TRBD1 (6 bases). Trimming removed 3 bases at V and 4 bases at J, with 15 bases between. Germline CDR1 and CDR2: SGHTA and FQGNSA. CDR3 size: 15 residues. CDR3 sequence reads: CASSLSPGTTYGYTF. CDR3 bases: TGTGCCAGCAGCTTGTCTCCCGGGACAACCTATGGCTACACCTTC.

The gene calls are TRBV4-1 and TRBJ1-3, with D maybe TRBD1 (5 bases). V dropped 1 base and J dropped 10 bases, with 8 bases sitting between them. CDR3 length: 12 residues. Germline V gene data show CDR1 as MGHRA and CDR2 as YSYEKL. Here the CDR3 DNA reads TGCGCCAGCAGCCAAGTGGGGGAAACCATATATTTT. Amino acid sequence: CASSQVGETIYF.

Many counts were recorded for this clonotype. V gene TRBV7-9 combines with J gene TRBJ2-1, with D perhaps matching TRBD1 (5 bases). CDR1 and CDR2 from the germline V gene are SEHNR and FQNEAQ (reference sequence). The CDR3 loop spans 17 amino acids. Trimming took off 1 base at V and 4 bases at J, with 17 bases between the two ends. CDR3 loop: CASSLDPGSVIYNEQFF. The CDR3 coding sequence is TGTGCCAGCAGCTTAGACCCAGGGTCGGTTATTTACAATGAGCAGTTCTTC.

This clonotype was seen only a few times. This chain links TRBV7-6 with TRBJ2-7, with 15 nucleotides matching TRBD2. The germline V gene has CDR1 SGHVS and CDR2 FNYEAQ. V was pared by 7 bases and J by 0 bases, with 10 bases of the junction left unmatched. The CDR3 is 18 residues long. The CDR3: CASTGGTSGGTSSYEQYF. The DNA for the CDR3 is TGTGCCAGCACCGGAGGGACTAGCGGGGGGACTAGCTCCTACGAGCAGTACTTC. Full variable domain (remainder filled in from reference TRBV7-6 and TRBJ2-7): GAGVSQSPRYKVTKRGQDVALRCDPISGHVSLYWYRQALGQGPEFLTYFNYEAQQDKSGLPNDRFSAERPEGSISTLTIQRTEQRDSAMYRCASTGGTSGGTSSYEQYFGPGTRLTVT.

Many counts were recorded for this clonotype. The chain uses TRBV20-1 and TRBJ2-3, with a weak D call TRBD2 (5 bases). Looked up from germline, CDR1 is DFQATT and CDR2 is SNEGSKA (reference sequence). The CDR3 has 15 amino acids. The V gene lost 4 bases and the J gene lost 4 bases, with 18 bases spanning the gap. The chain's CDR3 is CSATPAASGADTQYF. DNA of the CDR3: TGCAGTGCTACCCCAGCGGCCTCAGGTGCAGATACGCAGTATTTT.

In its sample, this clonotype was seen many times. The chain combines TRBV9 with TRBJ2-1; tentative D call: TRBD2 (6 bases). The CDR3 covers 20 residues. The germline CDR1 and CDR2 sequences are SGDLS and YYNGEE. V gave up 3 bases and J gave up 2 bases, with 27 bases separating them. CDR3 DNA: TGTGCCAGCAGCGCCCACGAAGTGACGTACACTGGCGGGGCCTACAATGAGCAGTTCTTC. This encodes CASSAHEVTYTGGAYNEQFF.

This sequence joins TRBV5-1 and TRBJ2-1; D perhaps matches TRBD2 (7 bases). The CDR3 loop spans 17 amino acids. Germline-derived CDR1 and CDR2 are SGHRS and YFSETQ. V dropped 0 bases and J dropped 4 bases, with 17 bases sitting between them. The CDR3 DNA follows: TGCGCCAGCAGCTTGGAGGCTGGGGGGGCTCAGTACAATGAGCAGTTCTTC. Translation: CASSLEAGGAQYNEQFF.